This T cell receptor (beta chain) was sequenced in a study of CD8 T cells in ankylosing spondylitis. This CDR3 contains 16 residues. V dropped 3 bases and J dropped 7 bases, with 21 bases sitting between them. Germline assignment: CDR1 DFQATT and CDR2 SNEGSKA (reference sequence). Using its own MiXCR run on the 5' RACE reads, TCRdb lists one record per CDR3 protein. In the table there are approximately 240,000 distinct CDR3 sequences, 24% of which are singletons. This clonotype was detected ten times or more. Material: blood, either unsorted or a sorted T cell fraction (not recorded which). The V gene is TRBV20-1, the J gene TRBJ2-2; D tentatively reads TRBD1 or TRBD2 (5 bases each). The TCR sequence derives from a male donor with ankylosing spondylitis or in good health (not recorded which). The CDR3 sequence is CSARWDQEQSIGELFF. For the CDR3, the DNA is TGCAGTGCTAGGTGGGACCAGGAGCAGTCCATCGGGGAGCTGTTTTTT.